Listed below are T cell receptor beta chains from one sample, sequenced in a study of cytomegalovirus exposure and HLA in healthy donors. Here immunoSEQ multiplex PCR was the method, and the copy in TCRdb shows in-frame clones only, minus some. Among 150,000 or so clones listed, nearly 80% were seen once. The material sequenced was PBMCs. Receptors were obtained from a man aged 25 to 40 in good health and CMV-seropositive. The conserved cysteine and the conserved F or W are not part of the CDR3 here. Each record gives: clone size, V gene, D gene, CDR3 protein. D genes are given only for firm matches. Size values are once, few and many counts, or a class for expanded clones, and some rows have none.

clone size: few
V gene: TRBV25-1
D gene: TRBD1
CDR3 protein: ASSSRTGNYEQY

clone size: -
V gene: TRBV5-1
D gene: TRBD2
CDR3 protein: ASSLGLEKETQY

clone size: -
V gene: TRBV29-1
D gene: TRBD1
CDR3 protein: SVDRGNIQY

clone size: -
V gene: TRBV5-4
D gene: -
CDR3 protein: ASSPPQTPGTGELF

clone size: few
V gene: TRBV7-9
D gene: -
CDR3 protein: ASSFDSYEQY

clone size: -
V gene: TRBV6-1
D gene: -
CDR3 protein: ASSSWDIPSYEQY

clone size: -
V gene: TRBV9
D gene: TRBD1
CDR3 protein: ASSEYRGGDTEAF

clone size: once
V gene: TRBV11-2
D gene: TRBD1
CDR3 protein: ASSFSPGQALYGYT

clone size: -
V gene: TRBV6-6
D gene: TRBD1
CDR3 protein: ASREQGATSYGYT

clone size: -
V gene: TRBV5-8
D gene: TRBD1
CDR3 protein: ASSFLEPGQIYQPQH

clone size: -
V gene: TRBV6-1
D gene: -
CDR3 protein: ASRTEAEQY

clone size: -
V gene: TRBV9
D gene: TRBD2
CDR3 protein: ASSVEGSGRGTQY

clone size: -
V gene: TRBV7-8
D gene: -
CDR3 protein: ASTQTGNQPQH

clone size: -
V gene: TRBV5-6
D gene: -
CDR3 protein: ASSPGTTCGYT

clone size: -
V gene: TRBV28
D gene: TRBD2
CDR3 protein: ASSFVSGRVGGQY

clone size: -
V gene: TRBV4-2
D gene: TRBD2
CDR3 protein: ASSQDLSGSGETQY

clone size: once
V gene: TRBV28
D gene: -
CDR3 protein: ASTVDVPYEQY

clone size: -
V gene: TRBV28
D gene: TRBD2
CDR3 protein: AATPGGLIGELF

clone size: -
V gene: TRBV5-4
D gene: -
CDR3 protein: ASNVQGRGGELF

clone size: -
V gene: TRBV19
D gene: -
CDR3 protein: ASSMLGTGAYEQY

clone size: -
V gene: TRBV28
D gene: TRBD1
CDR3 protein: ASSFWTGDSGNTIY

clone size: -
V gene: TRBV5-1
D gene: TRBD2
CDR3 protein: ASSLEPAGVRGEQF

clone size: -
V gene: TRBV27
D gene: TRBD1
CDR3 protein: ASSPTGQGEYGYT

clone size: -
V gene: TRBV4-1
D gene: -
CDR3 protein: ASSQVPGGGFQPQH